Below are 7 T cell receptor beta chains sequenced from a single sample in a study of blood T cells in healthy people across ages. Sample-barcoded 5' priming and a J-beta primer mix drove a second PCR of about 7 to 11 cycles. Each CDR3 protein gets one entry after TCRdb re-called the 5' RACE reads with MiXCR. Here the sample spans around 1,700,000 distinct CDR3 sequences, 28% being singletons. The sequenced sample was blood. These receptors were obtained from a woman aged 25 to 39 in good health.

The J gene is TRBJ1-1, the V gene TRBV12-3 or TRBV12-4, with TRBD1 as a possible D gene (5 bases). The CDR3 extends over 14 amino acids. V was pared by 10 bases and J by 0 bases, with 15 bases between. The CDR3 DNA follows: TGTGCCACCCTATTGGAGGGGTTGAACACTGAAGCTTTCTTT. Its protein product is CATLLEGLNTEAFF.

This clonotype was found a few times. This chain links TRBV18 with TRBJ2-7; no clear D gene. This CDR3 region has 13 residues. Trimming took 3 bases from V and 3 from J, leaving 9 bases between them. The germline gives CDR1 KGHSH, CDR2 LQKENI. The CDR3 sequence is CASSPTPRYEQYF. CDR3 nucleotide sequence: TGTGCCAGCTCACCGACACCCCGCTACGAGCAGTACTTC.

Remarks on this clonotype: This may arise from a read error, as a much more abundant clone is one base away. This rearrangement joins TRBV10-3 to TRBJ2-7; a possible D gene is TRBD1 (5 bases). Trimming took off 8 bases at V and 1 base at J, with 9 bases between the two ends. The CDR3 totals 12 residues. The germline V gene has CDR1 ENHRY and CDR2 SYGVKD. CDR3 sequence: CAISTGSYEQYF. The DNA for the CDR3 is TGTGCCATCTCTACAGGTTCCTACGAGCAGTACTTC.

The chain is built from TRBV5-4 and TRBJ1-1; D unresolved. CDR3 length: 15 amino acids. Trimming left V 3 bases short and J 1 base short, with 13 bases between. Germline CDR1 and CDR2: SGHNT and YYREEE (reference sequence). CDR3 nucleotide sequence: TGTGCCAGCAGCTCCACGAAGGGAGGGAACACTGAAGCTTTCTTT. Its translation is CASSSTKGGNTEAFF.

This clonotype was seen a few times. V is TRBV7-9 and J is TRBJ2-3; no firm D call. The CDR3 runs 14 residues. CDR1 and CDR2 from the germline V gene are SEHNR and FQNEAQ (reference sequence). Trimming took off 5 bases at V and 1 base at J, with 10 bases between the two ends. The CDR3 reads CASSRKKGTDTQYF. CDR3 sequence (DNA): TGTGCCAGCAGCCGTAAGAAGGGCACAGATACGCAGTATTTT.

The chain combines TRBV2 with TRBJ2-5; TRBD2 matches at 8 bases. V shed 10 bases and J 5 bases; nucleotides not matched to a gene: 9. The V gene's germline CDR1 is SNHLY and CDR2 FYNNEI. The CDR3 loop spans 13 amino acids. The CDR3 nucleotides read TGTGCCACCCAAGCGGGAGTTGACGAGACCCAGTACTTC. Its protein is CATQAGVDETQYF.

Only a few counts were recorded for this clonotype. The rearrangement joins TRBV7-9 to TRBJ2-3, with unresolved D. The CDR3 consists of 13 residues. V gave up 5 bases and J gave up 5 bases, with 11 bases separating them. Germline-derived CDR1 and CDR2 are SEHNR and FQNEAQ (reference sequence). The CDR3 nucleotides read TGTGCCAGCAGCCCCCTGCGCGAAGATACGCAGTATTTT. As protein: CASSPLREDTQYF.